Listed below are T cell receptor beta chains from one sample, sequenced in a study of blood T cell repertoires in COVID-19. The table came from immunoSEQ multiplex PCR; TCRdb's copy has only in-frame clones and leaves some out. The repertoire includes approximately 260,000 clones, about 85% of them detected once, and approximately 7.5% sits in the top ten. Sample: peripheral blood. Every receptor here comes from a man between 60 and 75 years old who had recovered from COVID-19. Each CDR3 is given with its conserved first and last residue. D genes are given only for firm matches. Clone size is shown for a subset of rows, as once, few, many or a class of expanded clone.

d_gene	v_gene	j_gene	abundance	CDR3aa	CDR3nt
NA	TRBV11-2	TRBJ1-1	NA	CASSGDRNTEAFF	TGTGCCAGCAGCGGAGACAGGAACACTGAAGCTTTCTTT
NA	TRBV5-1	TRBJ1-2	NA	CASSLAANYGYTF	TGCGCCAGCAGCTTGGCGGCTAACTATGGCTACACCTTC
NA	TRBV28	TRBJ1-1	few	CASSPPDRTGSAFF	TGTGCCAGCAGTCCCCCCGACAGGACTGGAAGCGCTTTCTTT
NA	TRBV6-5	TRBJ2-1	NA	CATGRGGTSYNEQFF	TGTGCCACCGGGCGGGGCGGCACCTCCTACAATGAGCAGTTCTTC
NA	TRBV5-5	TRBJ1-2	NA	CASTQSVDYGYTF	TGTGCCAGCACCCAGTCTGTGGACTATGGCTACACCTTC
TRBD2	TRBV5-1	TRBJ2-1	once	CASRTGLASYNEQFF	TGCGCCAGCAGAACGGGACTAGCTTCCTACAATGAGCAGTTCTTC
NA	TRBV5-1	TRBJ1-5	many	CASSPDSPRHQHF	TGCGCCAGCAGCCCGGACAGCCCTAGACACCAGCATTTT
NA	TRBV6-5	TRBJ2-1	NA	CASEGYNEQFF	TGTGCCAGCGAGGGATACAATGAGCAGTTCTTC
TRBD1	TRBV9	TRBJ1-5	NA	CASSVAGTERANQPQHF	TGTGCCAGCAGCGTAGCAGGGACAGAGAGAGCTAATCAGCCCCAGCATTTT
TRBD2	TRBV27	TRBJ2-1	NA	CASSPRAGRSYNEQFF	TGTGCCAGCAGTCCCCGAGCGGGGCGCTCCTACAATGAGCAGTTCTTC
TRBD1	TRBV5-6	TRBJ2-1	NA	CASSTGTGAYNEQFF	TGTGCCAGCAGTACCGGGACAGGCGCATACAATGAGCAGTTCTTC
NA	TRBV4-1	TRBJ1-4	once	CASSQAGILTNEKLFF	TGCGCCAGCAGCCAGGCGGGAATACTTACTAATGAAAAACTGTTTTTT
NA	TRBV3-1/TRBV3-2	TRBJ1-1	NA	CASSQYQGKVAEAFF	TGTGCCAGCAGCCAATACCAGGGGAAGGTCGCTGAAGCTTTCTTT
TRBD2	TRBV7-2	TRBJ2-1	NA	CASSLAASGGREQFF	TGTGCCAGCAGCTTAGCGGCTAGCGGGGGGCGTGAGCAGTTCTTC
TRBD2	TRBV5-1	TRBJ2-3	NA	CASSLAGGRDTQYF	TGCGCCAGCAGCTTAGCGGGGGGGCGAGATACGCAGTATTTT
NA	TRBV6-1	TRBJ2-6	once	CASSDADGISGANVLTF	TGTGCCAGCAGTGACGCGGACGGGATCTCCGGGGCCAACGTCCTGACTTTC
NA	TRBV27	TRBJ2-3	NA	CASSSRMAGSTDTQYF	TGTGCCAGCAGTTCCCGGATGGCCGGGAGCACAGATACGCAGTATTTT
NA	TRBV5-1	TRBJ1-6	NA	CASSPWGGGDSPLHF	TGCGCCAGCAGCCCTTGGGGGGGAGGGGATTCACCCCTCCACTTT
NA	TRBV4-2	TRBJ2-5	NA	CASSQEVSGGGEETQYF	TGTGCCAGCAGCCAAGAAGTGAGTGGCGGAGGGGAAGAGACCCAGTACTTC
NA	TRBV3-1/TRBV3-2	TRBJ2-5	NA	CASSQDWGGVETQYF	TGTGCCAGCAGCCAAGATTGGGGGGGCGTGGAGACCCAGTACTTC
TRBD1	TRBV2	TRBJ2-1	NA	CASSPVTGTETNEQFF	TGTGCCAGCAGTCCCGTTACCGGGACAGAGACAAATGAGCAGTTCTTC
NA	TRBV9	TRBJ2-1	once	CASSPGVDSYNEQFF	TGTGCCAGCAGCCCCGGGGTTGACTCCTACAATGAGCAGTTCTTC
TRBD1	TRBV28	TRBJ1-1	NA	CASILGQGGTEAFF	TGTGCCAGTATTCTAGGACAGGGGGGCACTGAAGCTTTCTTT
TRBD1	TRBV15	TRBJ2-3	NA	CATSTGQGLDTQYF	TGTGCCACCAGCACAGGACAGGGTTTAGATACGCAGTATTTT
NA	TRBV24-1	TRBJ1-5	NA	CATSDVGAGNQPQHF	TGTGCCACCAGTGACGTCGGGGCGGGGAATCAGCCCCAGCATTTT
TRBD1	TRBV27	TRBJ1-5	NA	CASRAGTGSQPQHF	TGTGCCAGCAGAGCCGGGACAGGCAGCCAGCCCCAGCATTTT
NA	TRBV10-3	TRBJ1-1	once	CAIRPSSGGGTEAFF	TGTGCCATCAGACCTTCATCGGGGGGAGGAACTGAAGCTTTCTTT
NA	TRBV27	TRBJ2-3	NA	CASSFLRQKASTDTQYF	TGTGCCAGCAGTTTCCTCCGACAGAAAGCTAGCACAGATACGCAGTATTTT
TRBD2	TRBV24-1	TRBJ2-4	few	CATSESSGGKNIQYF	TGTGCCACCAGTGAATCTAGCGGGGGCAAAAACATTCAGTACTTC
NA	TRBV5-4	TRBJ2-7	NA	CASSLPGFSYEQYF	TGTGCCAGCAGCTTGCCAGGGTTTTCCTACGAGCAGTACTTC
TRBD2	TRBV9	TRBJ2-3	NA	CASSSRTSPADTQYF	TGTGCCAGCAGCTCCCGGACTAGTCCCGCAGATACGCAGTATTTT
TRBD1	TRBV24-1	TRBJ1-5	NA	CATSETGGGQPQHF	TGTGCCACCAGTGAAACAGGGGGCGGACAGCCCCAGCATTTT
TRBD1	TRBV25-1	TRBJ1-1	NA	CASSGTGVGTEAFF	TGTGCCAGCAGTGGCACAGGGGTGGGCACTGAAGCTTTCTTT
NA	TRBV5-1	TRBJ2-5	NA	CASSLGLGVGETQYF	TGCGCCAGCAGCTTGGGACTAGGGGTAGGCGAGACCCAGTACTTC
NA	TRBV28	TRBJ2-1	once	CASSPLGAAYNEQFF	TGTGCCAGCAGTCCCCTAGGAGCGGCCTACAATGAGCAGTTCTTC
TRBD1	TRBV29-1	TRBJ2-3	NA	CSVEWTGGRDTQYF	TGCAGCGTGGAATGGACAGGGGGTAGGGATACGCAGTATTTT
TRBD1	TRBV7-2	TRBJ2-1	once	CASSSIRQGHEQFF	TGTGCCAGCAGCTCCATTCGACAGGGCCATGAGCAGTTCTTC
NA	TRBV24-1	TRBJ2-1	NA	CATSRQSSYNEQFF	TGTGCCACCTCCCGACAGAGCTCCTACAATGAGCAGTTCTTC